The 8 T cell receptor beta chains listed next were all sequenced from one sample in a study of cytotoxic CD8 clonotypes in ibrutinib-treated CLL. Sequencing used immunoSEQ multiplex PCR; TCRdb keeps in-frame clones, though not all of them. The top ten clones hold 10% to 14% of a sample with some 130,000 clones, less than 95% of them seen once. Specimen: PBMCs, collected after 12 months of ibrutinib treatment. These TCRs come from a human donor with chronic lymphocytic leukemia.

J is TRBJ2-7 and V is TRBV7-2; D could derive from TRBD1 or TRBD2 (5 bases each). Deletions cut 6 bases from V and 0 bases from J, with 12 bases between. Germline CDR1 is SGHTA and CDR2 is FQGNSA. The CDR3 is 14 amino acids. The CDR3 loop reads CASSYRGTSYEQYF. In nucleotides, the CDR3 is TGTGCCAGCAGTTATCGGGGCACCTCCTACGAGCAGTACTTC.

The chain recombines TRBV18 with TRBJ2-6; D is uncertain. V was clipped by 4 bases and J by 1 base, with 5 bases between them. The germline V gene has CDR1 KGHSH and CDR2 LQKENI. The CDR3 totals 14 residues. DNA for the CDR3: TGTGCCAGCTCACAGGGATCTGGGGCCAACGTCCTGACTTTC. As protein: CASSQGSGANVLTF.

V and J are TRBV7-2 and TRBJ2-5; 13 bases fit TRBD2. CDR3 length: 17 residues. With 3 bases clipped from V and 5 bases from J, the junction kept 9 bases outside the gene matches. The germline CDR1 and CDR2 sequences are SGHTA and FQGNSA. CDR3 protein: CASSFRPGTSGMETQYF. The CDR3 DNA reads TGTGCCAGCAGCTTTAGGCCGGGGACTAGCGGGATGGAGACCCAGTACTTC.

This sequence joins TRBV27 and TRBJ1-1, with a weak D call TRBD1 (5 bases). Germline CDR1 and CDR2: MNHEY and SMNVEV (reference sequence). V was trimmed by 1 base and J by 3 bases, leaving 27 bases between them. The CDR3 extends over 20 amino acids. CDR3 residues: CASSLWDDKVTPLEDTEAFF. The CDR3 DNA reads TGTGCCAGCAGTTTATGGGACGACAAAGTTACCCCTCTTGAAGACACTGAAGCTTTCTTT.

This clone was found once. The J gene is TRBJ2-1, the V gene TRBV5-1; 9 positions match TRBD1. Looked up from germline, CDR1 is SGHRS and CDR2 is YFSETQ. The CDR3 is 17 amino acids. With V trimmed by 2 bases and J by 4 bases, 10 bases remained unmatched. The CDR3 region has the DNA TGCGCCAGCAGCTTTACCCCTCCGGGACAGGGATACAATGAGCAGTTCTTC. This sequence encodes CASSFTPPGQGYNEQFF. Supplemented by reference TRBV5-1 and TRBJ2-1, the full variable domain reads KAGVTQTPRYLIKTRGQQVTLSCSPISGHRSVSWYQQTPGQGLQFLFEYFSETQRNKGNFPGRFSGRQFSNSRSEMNVSTLELGDSALYLCASSFTPPGQGYNEQFFGPGTRLTVL.

The chain joins TRBV6-5 to TRBJ1-2; no clear D. The CDR3 sequence is 13 residues long. CDR1 is MNHEY and CDR2 is SVGAGI in the germline V gene. Trimming removed 2 bases from V and 4 bases from J, with 8 bases in between. Here the CDR3 DNA reads TGTGCCAGCAGTTACGCTGGGATCTATGGCTACACCTTC. Its protein product is CASSYAGIYGYTF.

This chain joins TRBV7-9 and TRBJ1-5, with 7 bases lining up with TRBD1. V trimming: 4 bases; J trimming: 1 base; junction bases outside the gene matches: 13. This CDR3 spans 18 amino acids. Germline V CDR1 and CDR2: SEHNR, FQNEAQ (reference sequence). The DNA for the CDR3 is TGTGCCAGCAGCTCAGGAGGGGGCAACTTCGAGAGCAATCAGCCCCAGCATTTT. Its protein product is CASSSGGGNFESNQPQHF.

The chain combines TRBV6-1 with TRBJ2-1; possible D gene TRBD1, 6 bases. Trimming took off 1 base at V and 6 bases at J, with 13 bases between the two ends. CDR3 size: 15 residues. CDR1 and CDR2 (germline): MNHNS, SASEGT. In DNA form, the CDR3 reads TGTGCCAGCAGTGAAGGACAGGCTACTATCAATGAGCAGTTCTTC. It specifies CASSEGQATINEQFF.